What follows are 2 T cell receptor beta chains derived from one specimen sequenced in a study of cytomegalovirus exposure and HLA in healthy donors (dated by TCRdb to about 2017). The protocol used for the library was the immunoSEQ multiplex PCR assay. For the multiplex PCR, a mixture combining 60 forward primers for TCR Vbeta segments and 13 reverse primers for TCR Jbeta segments was used. As stored in TCRdb, this immuneACCESS dataset retains in-frame rearrangements with V and J assigned. A fraction of the clones does not appear; measured against another copy, unresolved V genes explain less than half of the discrepancy, and the remainder lacks a known reason. The sample data list fewer than 200,000 clones, and around three quarters of these were observed just once. The ten largest make up more than 5% of the sample. Sequenced input: PBMCs. The origin of the receptors is a man aged 35 to 55 in good health and CMV-seronegative.

The CDR3 coding sequence is TGTGCCAGCAGCTTACTACATGGCGGGTGGTCTAGCTACACCTTC. Protein product: CASSLLHGGWSSYTF. The chain has TRBV7-9 and TRBJ1-2; D is ambiguous. This CDR3 is built from 15 residues. V was clipped by 2 bases and J by 9 bases, with 19 bases between them. Germline V gene sequence: CDR1 SEHNR, CDR2 FQNEAQ (reference sequence).

This clone was found a few times. V and J are TRBV27 and TRBJ2-6; 7 nucleotides match TRBD1. With 5 bases clipped from V and 0 bases from J, the junction kept 13 bases outside the gene matches. This CDR3 spans 19 amino acids. Germline V gene data show CDR1 as MNHEY and CDR2 as SMNVEV (reference sequence). Here the CDR3 DNA reads TGTGCCAGCAGTCCTAGGGACAGCCATGCCACCTCTGGGGCCAACGTCCTGACTTTC. It is translated as CASSPRDSHATSGANVLTF.